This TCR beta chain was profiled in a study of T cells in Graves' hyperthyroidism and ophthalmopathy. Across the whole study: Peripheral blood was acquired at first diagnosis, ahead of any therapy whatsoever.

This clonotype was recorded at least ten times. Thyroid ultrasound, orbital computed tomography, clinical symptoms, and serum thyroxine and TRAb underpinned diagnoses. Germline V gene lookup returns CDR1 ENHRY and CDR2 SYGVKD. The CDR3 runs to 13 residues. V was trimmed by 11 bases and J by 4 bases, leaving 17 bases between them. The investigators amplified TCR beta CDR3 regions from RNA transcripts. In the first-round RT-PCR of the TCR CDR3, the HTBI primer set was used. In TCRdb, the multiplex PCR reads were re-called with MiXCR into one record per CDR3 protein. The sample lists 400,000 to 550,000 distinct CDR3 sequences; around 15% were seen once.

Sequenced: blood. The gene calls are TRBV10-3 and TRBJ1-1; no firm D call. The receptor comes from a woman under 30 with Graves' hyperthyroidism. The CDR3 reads CAAREHAVTEAFF. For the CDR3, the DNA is TGTGCCGCTCGGGAACACGCTGTCACTGAAGCTTTCTTT.